The clone carrying this TCR beta chain was seen only a few times. What it recognizes is unknown. These data come from a study of cytomegalovirus exposure and HLA in healthy donors. The germline V gene has CDR1 SGDLS and CDR2 YYNGEE. Trimming left V 6 bases short and J 8 bases short, with 15 bases between. This CDR3 contains 13 residues. Study results and limitations: A later analysis found TCR association rates differed by HLA locus, highest for DRB1 and lowest for HLA-C. When analyzed later, a missense DCLRE1C variant was found to be linked to TCR beta V- and J-gene trimming.

The donors gave bone marrow, and they were healthy. The study ran its PCR with 60 Vbeta and 13 Jbeta primers. Study processing details: Unique TCR beta chains totaled some 78 million in a later count, with roughly 10 million of them shared. Some clones are missing from TCRdb's copy, which holds only in-frame ones; the method was immunoSEQ multiplex PCR. V and J calls and clone size are as listed in that table; D and trimming were resolved from the DNA. This sample has about 190,000 clones; about 81% occur once, and the top ten carry about 4.6%. The TCR comes from a man aged 25-40 years in good health and CMV-seropositive. Sequencing was carried out using PBMCs. The rearrangement joins TRBV9 to TRBJ2-1; the D gene is possibly TRBD2 (5 bases). DNA for the CDR3: TGTGCCAGCACCCAAGGGCTAGCCGATGAGCAGTTCTTC. Residues: CASTQGLADEQFF.